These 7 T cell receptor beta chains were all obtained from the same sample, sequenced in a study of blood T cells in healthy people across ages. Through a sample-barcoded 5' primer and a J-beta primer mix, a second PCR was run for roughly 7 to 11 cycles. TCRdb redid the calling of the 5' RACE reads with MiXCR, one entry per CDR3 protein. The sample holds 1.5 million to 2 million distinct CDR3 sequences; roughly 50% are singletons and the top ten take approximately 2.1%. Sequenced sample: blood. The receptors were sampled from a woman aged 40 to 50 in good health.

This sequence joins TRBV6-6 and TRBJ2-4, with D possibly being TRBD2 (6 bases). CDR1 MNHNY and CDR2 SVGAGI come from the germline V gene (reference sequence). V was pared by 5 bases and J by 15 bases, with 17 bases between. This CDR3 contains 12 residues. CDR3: CASSHRSSVTYF. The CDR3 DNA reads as TGTGCCAGCAGTCACAGATCTAGCGTAACGTACTTC.

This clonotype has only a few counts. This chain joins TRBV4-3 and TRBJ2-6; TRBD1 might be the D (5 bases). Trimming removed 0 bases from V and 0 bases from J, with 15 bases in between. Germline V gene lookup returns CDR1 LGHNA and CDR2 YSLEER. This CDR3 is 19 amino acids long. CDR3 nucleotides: TGCGCCAGCAGCCAAGATAGGAGACAGACACTCTCTGGGGCCAACGTCCTGACTTTC. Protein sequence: CASSQDRRQTLSGANVLTF.

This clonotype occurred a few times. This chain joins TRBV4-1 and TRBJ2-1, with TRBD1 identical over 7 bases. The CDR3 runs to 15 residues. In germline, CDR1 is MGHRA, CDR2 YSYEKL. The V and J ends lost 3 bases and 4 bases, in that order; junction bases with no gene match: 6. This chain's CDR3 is CASSHTGVGYNEQFF. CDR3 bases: TGCGCCAGCAGCCATACAGGGGTGGGTTACAATGAGCAGTTCTTC.

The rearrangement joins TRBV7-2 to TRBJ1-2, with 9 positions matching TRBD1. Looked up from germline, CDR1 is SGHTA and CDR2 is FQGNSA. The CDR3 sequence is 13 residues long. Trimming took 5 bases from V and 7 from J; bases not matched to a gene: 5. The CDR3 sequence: CASSQDRGCGYTF. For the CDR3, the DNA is TGTGCCAGCAGCCAGGACAGGGGCTGTGGCTACACCTTC.

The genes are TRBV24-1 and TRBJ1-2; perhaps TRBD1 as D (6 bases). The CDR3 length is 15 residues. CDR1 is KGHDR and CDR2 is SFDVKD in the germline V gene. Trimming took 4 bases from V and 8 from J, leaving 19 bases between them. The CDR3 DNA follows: TGTGCCACCAGTGAGTCCGGGACACCCTTGAGGGGCTACACCTTC. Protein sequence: CATSESGTPLRGYTF.

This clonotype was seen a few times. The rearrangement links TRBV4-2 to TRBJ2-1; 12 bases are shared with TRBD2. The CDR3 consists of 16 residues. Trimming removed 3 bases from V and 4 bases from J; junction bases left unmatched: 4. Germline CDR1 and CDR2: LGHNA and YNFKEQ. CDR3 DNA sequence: TGTGCCAGCAGCCAGTACCTAGCGGGGGGGTACAATGAGCAGTTCTTC. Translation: CASSQYLAGGYNEQFF.

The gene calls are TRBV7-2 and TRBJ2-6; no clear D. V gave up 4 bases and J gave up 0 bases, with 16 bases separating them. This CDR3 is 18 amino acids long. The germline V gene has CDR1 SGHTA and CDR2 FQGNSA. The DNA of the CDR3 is TGTGCCAGCAGCTCAGCGTCGCGGTCGGGCTCTGGGGCCAACGTCCTGACTTTC. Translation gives CASSSASRSGSGANVLTF.